The text below deals with one T cell receptor (beta chain). The data belong to a study of CD8 T cells in Susac syndrome. CDR3 length equals 18 residues. V trimming: 3 bases; J trimming: 3 bases; junction bases outside the gene matches: 10. Germline V gene lookup returns CDR1 MDHEN and CDR2 SYDVKM. After extraction with the RNeasy kit, roughly 0.45 to 1 ug of the RNA was reverse transcribed using random hexamers. The authors amplified TCR beta CDR3 across 54 Vbeta and 13 Jbeta using immunoSEQ multiplex PCR. MiXCR, run by TCRdb on the immunoSEQ multiplex PCR reads, gives a single entry per CDR3 protein. Here the sample spans fewer than 300,000 distinct CDR3 sequences, about 85% being singletons.

The chain joins TRBV28 to TRBJ2-7; the match to TRBD2 covers 14 bases. The receptor comes from a human donor with multiple sclerosis. The sample consisted of CD8+ T cells from PBMCs. Here the CDR3 DNA reads TGTGCCAGCAGTTTCCCTCTTGGGACTAGCGGGAGTCACTACGAGCAGTACTTC. It yields the protein CASSFPLGTSGSHYEQYF.